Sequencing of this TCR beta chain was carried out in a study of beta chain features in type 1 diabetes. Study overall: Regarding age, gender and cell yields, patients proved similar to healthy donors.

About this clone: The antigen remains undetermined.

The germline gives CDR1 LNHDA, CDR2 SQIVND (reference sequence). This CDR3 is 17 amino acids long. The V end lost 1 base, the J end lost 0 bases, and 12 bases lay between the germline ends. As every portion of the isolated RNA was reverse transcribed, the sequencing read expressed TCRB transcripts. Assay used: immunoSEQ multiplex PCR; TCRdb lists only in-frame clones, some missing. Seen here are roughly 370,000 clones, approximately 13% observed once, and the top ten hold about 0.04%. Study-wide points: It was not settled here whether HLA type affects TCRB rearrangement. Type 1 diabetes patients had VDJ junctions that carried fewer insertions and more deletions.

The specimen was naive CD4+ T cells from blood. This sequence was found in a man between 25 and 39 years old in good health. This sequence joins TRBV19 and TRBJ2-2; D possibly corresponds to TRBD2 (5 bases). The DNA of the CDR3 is TGTGCCAGTAGTATAGCTGTGACGGAGGCGAACACCGGGGAGCTGTTTTTT. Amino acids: CASSIAVTEANTGELFF.